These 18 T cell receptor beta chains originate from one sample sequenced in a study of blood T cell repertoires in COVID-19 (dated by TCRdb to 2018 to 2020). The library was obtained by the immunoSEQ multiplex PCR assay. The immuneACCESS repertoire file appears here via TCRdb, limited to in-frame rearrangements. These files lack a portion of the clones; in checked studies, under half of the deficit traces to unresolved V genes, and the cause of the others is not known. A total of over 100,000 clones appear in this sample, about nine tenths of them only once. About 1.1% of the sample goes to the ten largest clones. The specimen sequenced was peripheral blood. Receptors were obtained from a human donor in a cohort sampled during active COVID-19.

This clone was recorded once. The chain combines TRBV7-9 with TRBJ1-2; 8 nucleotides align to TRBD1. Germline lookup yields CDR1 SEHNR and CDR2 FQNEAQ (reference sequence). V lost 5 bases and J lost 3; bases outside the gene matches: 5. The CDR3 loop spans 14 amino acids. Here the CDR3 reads CASSLSTGDYGYTF. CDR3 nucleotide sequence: TGTGCCAGCAGCCTATCGACAGGGGACTATGGCTACACCTTC.

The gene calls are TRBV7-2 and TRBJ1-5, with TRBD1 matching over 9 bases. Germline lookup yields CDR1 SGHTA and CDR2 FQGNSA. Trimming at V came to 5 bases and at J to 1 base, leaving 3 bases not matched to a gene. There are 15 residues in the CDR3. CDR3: CASSLGTGSNQPQHF. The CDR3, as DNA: TGTGCCAGCAGCCTCGGGACAGGGAGCAATCAGCCCCAGCATTTT.

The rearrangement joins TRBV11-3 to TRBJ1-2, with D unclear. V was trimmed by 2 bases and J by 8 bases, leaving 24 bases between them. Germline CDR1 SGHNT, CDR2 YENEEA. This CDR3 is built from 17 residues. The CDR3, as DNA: TGTGCCAGCAGCTTAAGGTTGAGAGGGAGCCGTCCGGGCGGCTACACCTTC. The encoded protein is CASSLRLRGSRPGGYTF.

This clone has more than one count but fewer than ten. CDR3 DNA sequence: TGCGCCAGCAGCTGGGACATGATGACACCGGGGGAGCTGTTTTTT. It yields the protein CASSWDMMTPGELFF. V and J are TRBV5-1 and TRBJ2-2, with D maybe TRBD1 (6 bases). V was cut by 3 bases and J by 8 bases, with 17 bases left in between. Germline CDR1 reads SGHRS; CDR2 reads YFSETQ. The length of the CDR3 is 15 residues.

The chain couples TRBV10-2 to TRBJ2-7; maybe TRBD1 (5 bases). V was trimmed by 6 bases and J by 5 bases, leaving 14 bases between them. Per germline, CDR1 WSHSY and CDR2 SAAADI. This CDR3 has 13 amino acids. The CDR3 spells CASRLAGIHEQYF. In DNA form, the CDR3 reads TGCGCCAGCAGACTGGCAGGGATCCACGAGCAGTACTTC.

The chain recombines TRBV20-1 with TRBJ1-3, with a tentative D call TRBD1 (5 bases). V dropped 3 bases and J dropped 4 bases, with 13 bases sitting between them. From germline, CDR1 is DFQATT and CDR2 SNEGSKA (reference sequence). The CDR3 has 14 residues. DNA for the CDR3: TGCAGTGCTAGTGTTGGGGCGTCGGGAAACACCATATATTTT. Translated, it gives CSASVGASGNTIYF.

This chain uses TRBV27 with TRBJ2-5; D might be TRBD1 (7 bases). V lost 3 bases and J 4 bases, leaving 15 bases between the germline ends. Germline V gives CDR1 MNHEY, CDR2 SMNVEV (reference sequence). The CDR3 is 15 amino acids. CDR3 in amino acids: CASSFRNRGGETQYF. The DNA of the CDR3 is TGTGCCAGCAGTTTCCGCAACAGGGGAGGAGAGACCCAGTACTTC.

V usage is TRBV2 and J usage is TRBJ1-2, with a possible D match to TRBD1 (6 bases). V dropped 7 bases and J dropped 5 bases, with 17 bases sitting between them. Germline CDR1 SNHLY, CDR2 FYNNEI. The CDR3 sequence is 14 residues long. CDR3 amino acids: CASNADSTGYGYTF. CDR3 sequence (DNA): TGTGCCAGCAATGCCGACTCGACAGGATATGGCTACACCTTC. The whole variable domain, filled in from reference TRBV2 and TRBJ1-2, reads EPEVTQTPSHQVTQMGQEVILRCVPISNHLYFYWYRQILGQKVEFLVSFYNNEISEKSEIFDDQFSVERPDGSNFTLKIRSTKLEDSAMYFCASNADSTGYGYTFGSGTRLTVV.

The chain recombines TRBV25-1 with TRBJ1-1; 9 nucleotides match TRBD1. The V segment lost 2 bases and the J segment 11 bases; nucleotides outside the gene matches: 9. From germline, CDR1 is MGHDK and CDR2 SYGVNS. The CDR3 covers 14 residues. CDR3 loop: CASSEPDRGIGAFF. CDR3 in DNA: TGTGCCAGCAGTGAACCGGACAGGGGAATCGGGGCTTTCTTT.

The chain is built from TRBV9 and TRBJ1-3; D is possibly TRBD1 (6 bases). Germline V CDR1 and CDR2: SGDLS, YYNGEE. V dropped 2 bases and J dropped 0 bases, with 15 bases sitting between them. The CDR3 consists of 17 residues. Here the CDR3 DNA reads TGTGCCAGCAGCGTCAACCGGGACAAAACCTCTGGAAACACCATATATTTT. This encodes CASSVNRDKTSGNTIYF.

The CDR3 spells CASSRSPGNTEAFF. CDR3 sequence (DNA): TGTGCCAGCAGCCGTTCACCCGGGAACACTGAAGCTTTCTTT. V is TRBV11-2 and J is TRBJ1-1; D uncertain. V dropped 5 bases and J dropped 1 base, with 11 bases sitting between them. The CDR3 covers 14 residues. CDR1 SGHAT and CDR2 FQNNGV come from the germline V gene.

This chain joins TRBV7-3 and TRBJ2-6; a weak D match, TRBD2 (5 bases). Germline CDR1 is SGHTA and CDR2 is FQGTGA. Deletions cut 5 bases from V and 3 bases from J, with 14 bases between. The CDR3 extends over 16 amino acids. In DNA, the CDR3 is TGTGCCAGCAGCAAAAGTTGGGAGATTGGGGCCAACGTCCTGACTTTC. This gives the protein CASSKSWEIGANVLTF.

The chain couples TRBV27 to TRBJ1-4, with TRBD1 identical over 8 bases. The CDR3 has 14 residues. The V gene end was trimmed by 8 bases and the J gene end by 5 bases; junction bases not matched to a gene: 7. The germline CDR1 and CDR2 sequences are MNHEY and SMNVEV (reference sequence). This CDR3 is CASQRQGWNEKLFF. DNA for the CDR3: TGTGCCAGCCAACGACAGGGGTGGAATGAAAAACTGTTTTTT.

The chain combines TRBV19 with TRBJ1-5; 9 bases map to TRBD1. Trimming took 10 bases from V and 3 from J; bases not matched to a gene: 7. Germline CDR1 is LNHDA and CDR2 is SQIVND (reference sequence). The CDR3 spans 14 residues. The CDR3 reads CATTRQGDNQPQHF. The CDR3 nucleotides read TGTGCCACTACCCGACAGGGGGACAATCAGCCCCAGCATTTT.

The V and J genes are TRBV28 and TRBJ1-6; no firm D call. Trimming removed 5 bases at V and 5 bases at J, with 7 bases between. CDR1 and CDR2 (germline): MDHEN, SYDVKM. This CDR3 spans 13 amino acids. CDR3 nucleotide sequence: TGTGCCAGCAGTAGACACCATAATTCACCCCTCCACTTT. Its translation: CASSRHHNSPLHF.

The CDR3 nucleotides are TGTGCCACCAGCGACAGGAGGAACACTGAAGCTTTCTTT. The encoded protein is CATSDRRNTEAFF. The rearrangement joins TRBV24-1 to TRBJ1-1; D is possibly TRBD1 (6 bases). Trimming shortened V by 7 bases and J by 1 base, and 9 bases separated the two germline ends. This CDR3 comprises 13 residues. CDR1 and CDR2 (germline): KGHDR, SFDVKD.

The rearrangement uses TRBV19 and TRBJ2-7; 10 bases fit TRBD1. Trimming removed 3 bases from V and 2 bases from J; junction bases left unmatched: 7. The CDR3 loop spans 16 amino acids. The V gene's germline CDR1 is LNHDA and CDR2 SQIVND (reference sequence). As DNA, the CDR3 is TGTGCCAGTAGTATGAACCGGGACAGGGGCACCTACGAGCAGTACTTC. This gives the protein CASSMNRDRGTYEQYF.

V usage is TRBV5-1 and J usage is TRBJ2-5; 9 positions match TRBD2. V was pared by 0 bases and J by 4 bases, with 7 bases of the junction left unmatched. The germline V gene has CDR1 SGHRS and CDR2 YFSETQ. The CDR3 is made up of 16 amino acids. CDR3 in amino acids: CASSLVAGARAETQYF. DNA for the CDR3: TGCGCCAGCAGCTTGGTAGCGGGGGCCCGGGCAGAGACCCAGTACTTC.